A selection of T cell receptor beta chains follows, all from one sample in a study of cytomegalovirus exposure and HLA in healthy donors. The repertoire was sequenced with immunoSEQ multiplex PCR; TCRdb's copy has only in-frame clones and lacks some. The data contain 200,000 or so clones, 70% to 80% of them singletons. The sequenced sample consisted of PBMCs. The origin of the receptors is a male donor in good health and CMV-seropositive. Each CDR3 is given with its conserved first and last residue. The D gene is left open where the match is weak. Not every row has a clone size; where given, it reads once, few, many or a size class.

.	few	TRBV30	TRBJ1-1	TGTGCCTGGAACGGGGAGGAGTCTGAAGCTTTCTTT	CAWNGEESEAFF
.	.	TRBV7-2	TRBJ2-7	TGTGCCAGCAGCTTAAGCACGCCTACCTACGAGCAGTACTTC	CASSLSTPTYEQYF
TRBD2	.	TRBV9	TRBJ2-3	TGTGCCAGCAGCGTACAAGCTAGCGGGGGGGCCACAGATACGCAGTATTTT	CASSVQASGGATDTQYF
.	few	TRBV7-2	TRBJ1-2	TGTGCCAGCAGCTTTCAAGCGGGGGACGACTATGGCTACACCTTC	CASSFQAGDDYGYTF
.	few	TRBV7-2	TRBJ2-7	TGTGCCAGCAGCTCCGAACCGGGTTCCACCTACGAGCAGTACTTC	CASSSEPGSTYEQYF
.	.	TRBV27	TRBJ2-7	TGTGCCAGCAGTACCGCAGGGCCCAGCTCCTACGAGCAGTACTTC	CASSTAGPSSYEQYF
TRBD2	.	TRBV28	TRBJ2-1	TGTGCCAGCAGTTCTAGACTTCACGGGAGGGTGAGCTCCTACAATGAGCAGTTCTTC	CASSSRLHGRVSSYNEQFF
TRBD1	.	TRBV28	TRBJ1-2	TGTGCCAGCAGTGGGGGACAGGACTATGGCTACACCTTC	CASSGGQDYGYTF
TRBD2	.	TRBV4-1	TRBJ2-7	TGCGCCAGCAGCCAAGTACCTGATGGGTTAGCGGGAAGTTACGAGCAGTACTTC	CASSQVPDGLAGSYEQYF
TRBD1	.	TRBV7-2	TRBJ1-2	TGTGCCAGCAGCCGAGGGACAGGGGGCAACTATGGCTACACCTTC	CASSRGTGGNYGYTF
.	few	TRBV19	TRBJ2-7	TGTGCCAGTAGTATGAGACTAGGGAGGTACGAGCAGTACTTC	CASSMRLGRYEQYF
TRBD1	.	TRBV19	TRBJ2-7	TGTGCCAGTAGTCCAGGGACAGGGGCTGGGTACGAGCAGTACTTC	CASSPGTGAGYEQYF
TRBD2	.	TRBV7-2	TRBJ2-1	TGTGCCAGCAGCTTACTAGCGGGAGAAGCAAATGAGCAGTTCTTC	CASSLLAGEANEQFF
.	.	TRBV7-2	TRBJ1-5	TGTGCCAGCAGCTCCTCTCAGGGGCTGGAGCCCCAGCATTTT	CASSSSQGLEPQHF
TRBD1	.	TRBV29-1	TRBJ1-4	TGCAGCGTAGAGGACAGGGGGTCGAGTGAAAAACTGTTTTTT	CSVEDRGSSEKLFF
.	few	TRBV7-2	TRBJ1-1	TGTGCCAGCAGCTTAGTAGGGGAGGTGGGGGCTTTCTTT	CASSLVGEVGAFF
.	few	TRBV25-1	TRBJ1-1	TGTGCCAGCAGTGTCCATTCCAACACTGAAGCTTTCTTT	CASSVHSNTEAFF
TRBD1	.	TRBV18	TRBJ2-7	TGTGCCAGCTCACCACCCGGGACAGAGTTCTACGAGCAGTACTTC	CASSPPGTEFYEQYF
TRBD2	.	TRBV5-6	TRBJ2-7	TGTGCCAGCAGCTTCGGGGGGGGGTCCACCTACGAGCAGTACTTC	CASSFGGGSTYEQYF
.	.	TRBV6-1	TRBJ2-3	TGTGCCAGCGGGGGCGGGGGTAGCACAGATACGCAGTATTTT	CASGGGGSTDTQYF
TRBD1	.	TRBV5-6	TRBJ1-4	TGTGCCAGCAGGCCATTACAGGGGACTGAAAAACTGTTTTTT	CASRPLQGTEKLFF
.	.	TRBV5-1	TRBJ1-5	TGCGCCAGCAGCTTATCAGGGAGCAATCAGCCCCAGCATTTT	CASSLSGSNQPQHF
TRBD1	.	TRBV10-1	TRBJ2-4	TGCGCCAGCAGCCAATCTCAGGGGGCAGCCAAAAACATTCAGTACTTC	CASSQSQGAAKNIQYF
TRBD1	.	TRBV14	TRBJ2-2	TGTGCCAGCAGCTTCAGGGGGCACGGGGAGCTGTTTTTT	CASSFRGHGELFF
.	once	TRBV11-2	TRBJ1-1	TGTGCCAGCAGTTCAGCTAGTCCCCCGAGGACTGAAGCTTTCTTT	CASSSASPPRTEAFF
TRBD1	.	TRBV10-3	TRBJ1-6	TGTGCCATCAGTGACACCACAGGGGACAATTCACCCCTCCACTTT	CAISDTTGDNSPLHF
.	once	TRBV6-1	TRBJ2-5	TGTGCCAGCAGTGTCACTGGCAGGGGAGGGCAAGAGACCCAGTACTTC	CASSVTGRGGQETQYF
.	.	TRBV7-9	TRBJ2-7	TGTGCCAGCAGACATTCCGGGGAGGACGAGCAGTACTTC	CASRHSGEDEQYF
.	.	TRBV7-3	TRBJ1-1	TGTGCCAGCAGAGGCCCAGGCAATGAAGCTTTCTTT	CASRGPGNEAFF
TRBD1	.	TRBV7-2	TRBJ1-1	TGTGCCAGCAGCCCCCAATCCCCAGGGGGTGGGACTGAAGCTTTCTTT	CASSPQSPGGGTEAFF
.	.	TRBV6-5	TRBJ1-2	TGTGCCAGCAGCCGTCTCGGGGTTTCTAACTATGGCTACACCTTC	CASSRLGVSNYGYTF
.	.	TRBV7-3	TRBJ2-2	TGTGCCAGCAGCCCCCTCACCGGGGAGCTGTTTTTT	CASSPLTGELFF
TRBD2	.	TRBV6-1	TRBJ2-3	TGTGCCAGCAGTGGCGGGGGGTTCGCAGATACGCAGTATTTT	CASSGGGFADTQYF
TRBD1	few	TRBV10-3	TRBJ2-6	TGTGCCATCAGCACCCCGACAGGGTCTGGGGCCAACGTCCTGACTTTC	CAISTPTGSGANVLTF
TRBD2	once	TRBV5-1	TRBJ2-7	TGCGCCAGCAGCCACGGACTAGCGGGGCCCTCCTACGAGCAGTACTTC	CASSHGLAGPSYEQYF
.	.	TRBV5-1	TRBJ1-3	TGCGCCAGCAGCTTGGCCGGACAGAGCTCTGGAAACACCATATATTTT	CASSLAGQSSGNTIYF
TRBD2	.	TRBV27	TRBJ2-1	TGTGCCAGCCGGGGGACTAGCTTTTCCTACAATGAGCAGTTCTTC	CASRGTSFSYNEQFF
TRBD2	.	TRBV4-2	TRBJ2-3	TGTGCCAGCAGCCACCGGGGGGCAATAGCGGGAGACAGAACCGCATCTGGCACAGATACGCAGTATTTT	CASSHRGAIAGDRTASGTDTQYF
.	.	TRBV10-2	TRBJ2-1	TGCGCCAGCAGGGGGCTTGGCAATGAGCAGTTCTTC	CASRGLGNEQFF
.	.	TRBV19	TRBJ1-5	TGTGCCAGTCGCAAAGAGGGCGGTCAGCCCCAGCATTTT	CASRKEGGQPQHF
TRBD2	.	TRBV5-4	TRBJ2-1	TGTGCCAGCAGCTTGGCCGGCCCTAGCGGGTACAATGAGCAGTTCTTC	CASSLAGPSGYNEQFF
TRBD1	.	TRBV5-1	TRBJ1-5	TGCGCCAGCAGCTTGGCCGGAGGGGGCGACAATCAGCCCCAGCATTTT	CASSLAGGGDNQPQHF
TRBD2	.	TRBV30	TRBJ2-5	TGTGCCTGGAGGGGGGGGAAGGGGGAGACCCAGTACTTC	CAWRGGKGETQYF
.	.	TRBV7-2	TRBJ2-1	TGTGCCAGCAGCCCCCGCGCCGGGGTTAGAAACGCCCCCAATGAGCAGTTCTTC	CASSPRAGVRNAPNEQFF
.	.	TRBV30	TRBJ2-3	TGTGCCTGGAGTTCGACTTACACAGATACGCAGTATTTT	CAWSSTYTDTQYF
.	few	TRBV19	TRBJ2-3	TGTGCCAGTAGTGCCCGGACTACAGATACGCAGTATTTT	CASSARTTDTQYF
TRBD1	few	TRBV7-3	TRBJ1-2	TGTGCCAGCAGCACAGGGGCGGGTGGCTACACCTTC	CASSTGAGGYTF
TRBD2	.	TRBV27	TRBJ2-1	TGTGCCAGCAGTTTGCCCCCGAGCGGGGTCAACAATGAGCAGTTCTTC	CASSLPPSGVNNEQFF
TRBD2	few	TRBV9	TRBJ2-5	TGTGCCAGCAGCCCCCGGCCCGGAACGGGGGGCCAAGAGACCCAGTACTTC	CASSPRPGTGGQETQYF
TRBD2	few	TRBV5-1	TRBJ2-7	TGCGCCAGCAGCTTTGCGGGACTAGCGGGAGTTGAGCAGTACTTC	CASSFAGLAGVEQYF
.	.	TRBV6-5	TRBJ1-1	TGTGCCAGCAGCTCTAACACTGAAGCTTTCTTT	CASSSNTEAFF
TRBD2	.	TRBV9	TRBJ2-7	TGTGCCAGCAGCGTACACGGAACTAGCGGGGTAGGCTACGAGCAGTACTTC	CASSVHGTSGVGYEQYF
.	few	TRBV19	TRBJ2-2	TGTGCCAGTACTTCGACAGGTCCTACCGGGGAGCTGTTTTTT	CASTSTGPTGELFF
TRBD2	.	TRBV7-9	TRBJ2-5	TGTGCCAGCAGCCCGGGGACTAGCGGGAGGAGAGGAGAGACCCAGTACTTC	CASSPGTSGRRGETQYF
.	.	TRBV6-4	TRBJ2-2	TGTGCCAGCAGCGGGCAGCCAACAGGCACCGGGGAGCTGTTTTTT	CASSGQPTGTGELFF